This T cell receptor beta chain originates from a study of shared clonotypes between healthy human individuals. Cells designated naive CD8 were CD45RO-negative and were positively selected for CCR7, with terminally differentiated effector memory CD45RA+ cells excluded. Assay: immunoSEQ multiplex PCR; the TCRdb copy retains only in-frame clones and omits some. The sample holds 2 million to 2.5 million clones, roughly 91% seen once. The germline V gene encodes CDR1 MDHEN and CDR2 SYDVKM. The CDR3 has 16 residues. V was trimmed by 3 bases and J by 2 bases, leaving 15 bases between them. The TCR sequence derives from a young man in good health. Some clones in this sample may be carry-over from other donors' samples. The sample was naive CD8+ T cells from PBMCs. V is TRBV28 and J is TRBJ2-3; possible D gene TRBD1, 6 bases. CDR3 nucleotides: TGTGCCAGCAGTTTTAATACCGGGACATTCACAGATACGCAGTATTTT. It translates to CASSFNTGTFTDTQYF.